The subject of this entry is one TCR beta chain. This entry is derived from a study of T cells expressing NK-cell markers. About the research overall: In sorted CD3+CD56+NKG2C+, CD3+CD56+NKG2C- and CD3+CD56-NKG2C+ T cells, TCR beta repertoires were obtained.

CDR3 size: 15 residues. Germline CDR1 and CDR2: SGHVS and FQNEAQ. TCRdb reprocessed the 5' RACE reads; each CDR3 protein has one entry and no DNA is given. This table lists about 460,000 distinct CDR3 sequences. This clonotype was obtained from a woman aged 50 to 60 in good health. The material sequenced was blood T cells: a sorted CD56 or NKG2C T cell subset, CD4+ or CD8+ T cells, or bulk PBMC T cells (not recorded which). The rearrangement links TRBV7-8 to TRBJ2-5; there is no DNA to check the TCRdb D call of TRBD2. CDR3 protein: CASSVRTSGRETQYF.